This TCR beta chain came from a study of T-cell reconstitution after alpha-beta-depleted transplantation in children. Note on this clonotype: The antigen remains undetermined. Relative to the germline gene, one junction end is altered; a read error may explain this.

Unique molecular identifiers were used to barcode this TCRbeta library. TCRdb re-called the PCR reads with MiXCR, one entry per CDR3 protein. The data contain 800,000 to 1,000,000 distinct CDR3 sequences, about 26% of them singletons. Germline CDR1 SQVTM, CDR2 ANQGSEA. CDR3 size: 13 residues. Study conclusions and caveats: Alpha-beta T cells present about two months after transplant were reported to originate from several hundred expanded graft clones.

The rearrangement links TRBV29-1 to TRBJ2-3, with TRBD2 identical over 10 bases. Sequencing used PBMCs, mostly from graft donor cells, obtained 360 days after TCRalphabeta/CD19-depleted stem cell transplant. The origin of this receptor is a boy younger than two who had a stem cell transplant for SCID, so the T cells may come from the graft donor. CDR3 region: CSVLAGVTDTKYF. The CDR3 DNA reads as TGCAGCGTCCTAGCGGGAGTCACAGATACGAAGTATTTT.